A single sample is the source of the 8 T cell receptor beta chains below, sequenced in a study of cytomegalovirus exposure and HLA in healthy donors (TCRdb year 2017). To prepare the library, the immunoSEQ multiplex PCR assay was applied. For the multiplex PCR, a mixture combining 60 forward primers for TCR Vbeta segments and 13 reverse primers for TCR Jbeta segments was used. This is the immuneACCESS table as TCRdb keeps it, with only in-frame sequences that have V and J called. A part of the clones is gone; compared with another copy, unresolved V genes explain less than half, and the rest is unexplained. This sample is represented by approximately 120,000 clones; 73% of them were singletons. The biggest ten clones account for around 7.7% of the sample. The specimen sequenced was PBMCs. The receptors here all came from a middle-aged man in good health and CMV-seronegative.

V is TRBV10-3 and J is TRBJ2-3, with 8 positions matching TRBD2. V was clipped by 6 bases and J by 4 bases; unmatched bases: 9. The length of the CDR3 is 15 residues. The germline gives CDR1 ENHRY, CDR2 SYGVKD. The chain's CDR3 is CAIRAGTRESDTQYF. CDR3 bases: TGTGCCATCAGGGCCGGGACTAGGGAATCAGATACGCAGTATTTT.

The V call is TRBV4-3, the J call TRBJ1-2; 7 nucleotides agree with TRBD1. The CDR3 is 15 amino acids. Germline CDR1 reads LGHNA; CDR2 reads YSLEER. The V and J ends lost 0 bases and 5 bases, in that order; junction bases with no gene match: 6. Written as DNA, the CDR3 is TGCGCCAGCAGCCAAGATGCAGGGGGAATTTATGGCTACACCTTC. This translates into CASSQDAGGIYGYTF.

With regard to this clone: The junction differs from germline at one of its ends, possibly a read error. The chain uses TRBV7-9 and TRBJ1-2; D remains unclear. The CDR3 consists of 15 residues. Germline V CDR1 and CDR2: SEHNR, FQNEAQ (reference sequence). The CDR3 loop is CSSSLYLSGIYGYTF. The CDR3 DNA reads TGTTCCAGCAGCTTATATCTCTCCGGGATCTATGGCTACACCTTC.

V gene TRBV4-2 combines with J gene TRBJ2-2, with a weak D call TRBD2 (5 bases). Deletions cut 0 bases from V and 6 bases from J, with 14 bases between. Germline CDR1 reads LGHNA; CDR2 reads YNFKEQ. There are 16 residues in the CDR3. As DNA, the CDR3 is TGTGCCAGCAGCCAAGAAGCCAGACGTAGCGCCGGGGAGCTGTTTTTT. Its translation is CASSQEARRSAGELFF.

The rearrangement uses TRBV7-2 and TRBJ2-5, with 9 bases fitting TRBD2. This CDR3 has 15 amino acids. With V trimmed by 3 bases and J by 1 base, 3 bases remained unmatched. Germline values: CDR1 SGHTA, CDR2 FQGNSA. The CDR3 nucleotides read TGTGCCAGCAGCTTCCGGCGGGGGGGCCAAGAGACCCAGTACTTC. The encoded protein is CASSFRRGGQETQYF.

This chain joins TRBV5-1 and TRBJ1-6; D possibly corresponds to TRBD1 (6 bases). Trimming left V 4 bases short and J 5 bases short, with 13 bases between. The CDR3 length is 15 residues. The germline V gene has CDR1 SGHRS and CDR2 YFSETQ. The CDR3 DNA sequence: TGCGCCAGCAGCCGAGGGGGTCAAAATAATTCACCCCTCCACTTT. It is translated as CASSRGGQNNSPLHF.

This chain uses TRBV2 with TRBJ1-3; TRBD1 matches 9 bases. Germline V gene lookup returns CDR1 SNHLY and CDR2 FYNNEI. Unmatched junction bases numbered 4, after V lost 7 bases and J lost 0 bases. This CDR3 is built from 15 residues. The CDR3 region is CASKEQGASGNTIYF. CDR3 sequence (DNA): TGTGCCAGCAAAGAACAGGGGGCCTCTGGAAACACCATATATTTT.

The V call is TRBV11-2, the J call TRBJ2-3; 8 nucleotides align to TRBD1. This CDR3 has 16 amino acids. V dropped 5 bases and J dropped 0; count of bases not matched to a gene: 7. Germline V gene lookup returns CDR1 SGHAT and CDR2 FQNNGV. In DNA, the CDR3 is TGTGCCAGCAGCCGGCCACGGACAGGGAGCACAGATACGCAGTATTTT. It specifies CASSRPRTGSTDTQYF.